This is a list of T cell receptor beta chains from one sample in a study of CD8+ T cells in alopecia areata. Method: immunoSEQ multiplex PCR; TCRdb's copy keeps in-frame clones and lacks some. The sample shows 55,000 to 65,000 clones, around 47% of them seen only once. Material for sequencing was NKG2D-low CD8+ T cells sorted from blood. The origin of the receptors is a human donor with alopecia areata. Each CDR3 is given with its conserved first and last residue. A D gene is named only where the DNA matches it firmly. Size tells how often a clone was seen (once, few, many) or the class of an expanded clone, and some rows leave it out.

j_call | v_call | clone_size | d_call | cdr3_aa | cdr3_nt
TRBJ2-3 | TRBV5-6 | once | TRBD1 | CASSDPGTGWDTQYF | TGTGCCAGCAGCGACCCCGGGACAGGGTGGGATACGCAGTATTTT
TRBJ1-1 | TRBV27 | once | NA | CASSMQPDGTEAFF | TGTGCCAGCAGTATGCAGCCCGACGGGACTGAAGCTTTCTTT
TRBJ2-1 | TRBV29-1 | few | NA | CSVERESSYNEQFF | TGCAGCGTTGAGAGGGAGAGCTCCTACAATGAGCAGTTCTTC
TRBJ2-2 | TRBV29-1 | few | TRBD2 | CSAQRDNTGELFF | TGCAGCGCCCAGCGGGATAACACCGGGGAGCTGTTTTTT
TRBJ1-2 | TRBV19 | few | NA | CAIYISPNYGYTF | TGTGCCATCTACATTAGTCCTAACTATGGCTACACCTTC
TRBJ2-7 | TRBV30 | once | NA | CAWSVRDRTYEQYF | TGTGCCTGGAGCGTCCGGGACCGCACCTACGAGCAGTACTTC
TRBJ2-6 | TRBV7-9 | NA | NA | CASTLLMDFGSGANVLTF | TGTGCCAGCACCTTACTGATGGACTTTGGCTCTGGGGCCAACGTCCTGACTTTC
TRBJ1-6 | TRBV14 | few | NA | CAKAPSSNSPLHF | TGTGCCAAGGCCCCAAGCTCTAATTCACCCCTCCACTTT
TRBJ2-5 | TRBV2 | NA | TRBD1 | CASSGGQETQYF | TGTGCCAGCAGTGGGGGACAGGAGACCCAGTACTTC
TRBJ2-1 | TRBV7-9 | few | TRBD1 | CASSFDWEGQGQQFF | TGTGCCAGCAGCTTCGACTGGGAGGGACAGGGCCAGCAGTTCTTC
TRBJ1-2 | TRBV7-9 | few | NA | CASSSPDGQTYGYTF | TGTGCCAGCAGCTCTCCCGATGGACAGACGTATGGCTACACCTTC
TRBJ1-3 | TRBV30 | NA | NA | CAWSVQRYSGNTIYF | TGTGCCTGGAGTGTGCAGAGATACTCTGGAAACACCATATATTTT
TRBJ2-7 | TRBV29-1 | once | TRBD1 | CSVEKGQGSYEQYF | TGCAGCGTGGAAAAGGGACAGGGATCCTACGAGCAGTACTTC
TRBJ2-7 | TRBV29-1 | NA | NA | CSAKGGGRYEQYF | TGCAGCGCCAAAGGTGGGGGACGCTACGAGCAGTACTTC
TRBJ2-7 | TRBV27 | NA | NA | CASSFSRGNYEQYF | TGTGCCAGCAGTTTTTCACGGGGGAACTACGAGCAGTACTTC
TRBJ2-3 | TRBV5-1 | few | NA | CASSDEGTWDTDTQYF | TGCGCCAGCAGCGATGAGGGGACGTGGGACACAGATACGCAGTATTTT
TRBJ2-1 | TRBV5-1 | NA | TRBD2 | CASSLVLAGAEEQFF | TGCGCCAGCAGCTTGGTCCTAGCGGGTGCGGAGGAGCAGTTCTTC
TRBJ1-2 | TRBV29-1 | NA | NA | CSVVGLGGYTF | TGCAGCGTCGTGGGGCTGGGGGGCTACACCTTC
TRBJ2-1 | TRBV7-9 | few | NA | CASSSGGANEQFF | TGTGCCAGCAGCTCAGGGGGGGCCAATGAGCAGTTCTTC
TRBJ2-7 | TRBV7-9 | NA | TRBD2 | CASSSGTSASYEQYF | TGTGCCAGCAGCAGCGGGACCTCTGCCTCCTACGAGCAGTACTTC
TRBJ2-1 | TRBV29-1 | few | NA | CSVEGGSSYNEQFF | TGCAGCGTTGAAGGCGGATCCTCCTACAATGAGCAGTTCTTC
TRBJ2-2 | TRBV9 | NA | TRBD2 | CASSEHPSGPNTGELFF | TGTGCCAGCAGCGAACACCCTAGCGGGCCGAACACCGGGGAGCTGTTTTTT
TRBJ2-5 | TRBV5-1 | once | NA | CASSAGGRETQYF | TGCGCCAGCTCCGCTGGGGGGAGAGAGACCCAGTACTTC